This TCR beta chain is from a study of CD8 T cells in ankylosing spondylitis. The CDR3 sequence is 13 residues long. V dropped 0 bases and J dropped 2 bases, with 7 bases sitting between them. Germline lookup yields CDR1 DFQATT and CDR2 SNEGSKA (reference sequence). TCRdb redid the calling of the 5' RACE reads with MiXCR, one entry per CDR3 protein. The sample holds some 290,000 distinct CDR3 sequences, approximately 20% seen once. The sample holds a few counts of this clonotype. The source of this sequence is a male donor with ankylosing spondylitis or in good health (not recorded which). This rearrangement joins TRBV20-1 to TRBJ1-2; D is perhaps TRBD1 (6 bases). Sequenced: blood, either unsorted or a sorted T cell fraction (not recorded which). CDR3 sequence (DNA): TGCAGTGCTAGAGACACAGGGAACTATGGCTACACCTTC. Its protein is CSARDTGNYGYTF.